Listed here are 15 T cell receptor beta chains from one sample, sequenced in a study of shared clonotypes between healthy human individuals. Data came from immunoSEQ multiplex PCR; TCRdb stores just in-frame clones and leaves some out. Seen here are fewer than 3 million clones, approximately 90% observed once, and the top ten hold 0.37%. Sequences were obtained from naive CD4+ T cells from PBMCs. Stated subset: CD45RA+ positively selected. Receptor source: a man between 18 and 35 years old in good health. Some clones in this sample may be carry-over from other donors' samples.

This chain connects TRBV5-1 to TRBJ2-7, with TRBD1 as a possible D gene (5 bases). The CDR3 is 12 residues long. V gave up 0 bases and J gave up 8 bases, with 9 bases separating them. The germline V gene has CDR1 SGHRS and CDR2 YFSETQ. DNA for the CDR3: TGCGCCAGCAGCTTGGGGGGCTCCCAGCAGTACTTC. It encodes CASSLGGSQQYF.

This clone has just one count. V usage is TRBV19 and J usage is TRBJ2-1; 7 positions agree with TRBD2. V trimming: 7 bases; J trimming: 9 bases; junction bases outside the gene matches: 9. CDR1 and CDR2 (germline): LNHDA, SQIVND (reference sequence). The CDR3 contains 13 residues. The CDR3 is CASTGRGRGEQFF. The CDR3, as DNA: TGTGCCAGTACTGGGCGGGGGAGAGGTGAGCAGTTCTTC.

The chain couples TRBV25-1 to TRBJ2-1, with D possibly matching TRBD1 (5 bases). Germline lookup yields CDR1 MGHDK and CDR2 SYGVNS. CDR3 length: 12 amino acids. Trimming stripped 7 bases from V and 8 bases from J, with 12 bases between. CDR3 region: CASTGLVDEQFF. Here the CDR3 DNA reads TGTGCCAGCACAGGGCTAGTTGATGAGCAGTTCTTC.

This clone has a single count. This chain connects TRBV14 to TRBJ1-4; D ambiguous. Trimming took off 1 base at V and 4 bases at J, with 13 bases between the two ends. CDR3 size: 16 residues. Germline-derived CDR1 and CDR2 are SGHDN and FVKESK. CDR3 residues: CASSQGQLLINEKLFF. The CDR3 bases are TGTGCCAGCAGCCAAGGGCAGCTCTTAATTAATGAAAAACTGTTTTTT.

In regard to this clone: The same CDR3 is also encoded by other DNA sequences in this sample. The V gene is TRBV11-2, the J gene TRBJ1-2; 7 bases are a match to TRBD1. The CDR3 extends over 13 amino acids. CDR1 and CDR2 (germline): SGHAT, FQNNGV. Trimming cost V 6 bases and J 3 bases; bases outside gene matches: 4. DNA for the CDR3: TGTGCCAGCAGTCCTGACAGGGACTATGGCTACACCTTC. Protein product: CASSPDRDYGYTF.

Comment on this clone: Other DNA sequences in this specimen translate into the identical CDR3. The chain has TRBV20-1 and TRBJ1-1; possibly TRBD1 for D (6 bases). V was trimmed by 3 bases and J by 6 bases, leaving 8 bases between them. Germline-derived CDR1 and CDR2 are DFQATT and SNEGSKA (reference sequence). The CDR3 has 11 residues. The CDR3 DNA sequence: TGCAGTGCTAGGGACAGTCCTGAAGCTTTCTTT. Residues: CSARDSPEAFF.

This chain joins TRBV10-3 and TRBJ2-1; 9 bases match TRBD2. The CDR3 covers 13 residues. Germline CDR1 is ENHRY and CDR2 is SYGVKD. V lost 10 bases to trimming and J lost 7 bases; unmatched junction nucleotides: 8. The CDR3 nucleotides read TGTGCCAGCTCTCGTAGCGGGAGTAATGAGCAGTTCTTC. Translating it yields CASSRSGSNEQFF.

The chain carries TRBV28 and TRBJ2-3; 9 bases align to TRBD2. The CDR3 consists of 19 residues. Germline CDR1 MDHEN, CDR2 SYDVKM. J was trimmed by 3 bases and V by 5 bases; bases with no gene match: 18. The CDR3 region is CASSPVAGVESGATDTQYF. The CDR3 coding sequence is TGTGCCAGCAGTCCCGTAGCGGGAGTTGAGTCGGGGGCGACAGATACGCAGTATTTT.

The chain has TRBV28 and TRBJ2-7; TRBD1 matches at 7 bases. This CDR3 region has 15 residues. CDR1 and CDR2 from the germline V gene are MDHEN and SYDVKM. With V trimmed by 5 bases and J by 5 bases, 12 bases remained unmatched. The CDR3 loop reads CASSTQDRQFHEQYF. The CDR3 DNA is TGTGCCAGCAGTACCCAGGACAGGCAGTTCCACGAGCAGTACTTC.

To note about this clone: The sample has other DNA sequences that encode this CDR3 too. The CDR3 is CASSLPGAYEQYF. The CDR3 coding sequence is TGCGCCAGCAGCTTACCCGGGGCCTACGAGCAGTACTTC. The chain recombines TRBV5-1 with TRBJ2-7, with TRBD2 as a possible D gene (5 bases). Per the germline V gene, CDR1 is SGHRS and CDR2 is YFSETQ. This CDR3 is built from 13 residues. V lost 2 bases and J lost 2, with 8 bases in between.

This chain joins TRBV6-5 and TRBJ1-4; D ambiguous. Germline assignment: CDR1 MNHEY and CDR2 SVGAGI. This CDR3 is built from 13 residues. Trimming cost V 0 bases and J 7 bases, with 6 bases left between them. This chain's CDR3 is CASSYSTGEKLFF. The CDR3 region has the DNA TGTGCCAGCAGTTACTCGACCGGTGAAAAACTGTTTTTT.

Notes on this clone: The sample contains more than one DNA sequence encoding this CDR3. The gene calls are TRBV5-4 and TRBJ1-2, with 7 bases matching TRBD1. The CDR3 spans 13 residues. V was pared by 4 bases and J by 3 bases, with 3 bases of the junction left unmatched. Looked up from germline, CDR1 is SGHNT and CDR2 is YYREEE (reference sequence). The CDR3 sequence: CASSLGQDYGYTF. As DNA, the CDR3 is TGTGCCAGCAGCCTCGGACAGGACTATGGCTACACCTTC.

The rearrangement uses TRBV9 and TRBJ1-2; D unclear. V was trimmed by 4 bases and J by 8 bases, leaving 12 bases between them. Germline CDR1 SGDLS, CDR2 YYNGEE. This CDR3 comprises 12 residues. The CDR3 protein is CASSIASGGYTF. The CDR3 DNA is TGTGCCAGCAGCATCGCTAGTGGCGGCTACACCTTC.

The chain's CDR3 is CAGSGTGVIEQYF. CDR3 DNA sequence: TGTGCCGGTTCCGGGACAGGGGTGATAGAGCAGTACTTC. The V gene is TRBV21-1, the J gene TRBJ2-7; TRBD1 is the table's D call and was not checked against the DNA. TRBV21-1 is deemed a pseudogene. The CDR3 runs to 13 residues.

The chain joins TRBV6-6 to TRBJ2-6, with D perhaps matching TRBD1 (6 bases). CDR1 and CDR2 (germline): MNHNY, SVGAGI (reference sequence). This CDR3 contains 14 residues. Trimming removed 4 bases from V and 12 bases from J, with 16 bases in between. CDR3 residues: CASSFGQPFSVLTF. CDR3 coding DNA: TGTGCCAGCAGTTTCGGACAGCCCTTTTCCGTCCTGACTTTC.